This T cell receptor (beta chain) was documented in a study of T cell responses to AZD1222 COVID-19 vaccine. Germline V gene data show CDR1 as MGHRA and CDR2 as YSYEKL. Trimming pared 0 bases from V and 4 bases from J, leaving 15 bases between. The CDR3 totals 16 residues. Findings of the study overall: A mostly white British donor set with more females was recruited, and clonal diversity was possibly underestimated. Increases in Spike-specific TCR breadth and depth were seen after two AZD1222 doses. CD4 TCRs linked to vaccination spanned spike, dominating at 160-218 and 743-854.

With respect to this clone: Antigen specificity is unknown.

Sequenced by immunoSEQ multiplex PCR; TCRdb stores in-frame clones only, minus some. The table records over 150,000 clones, approximately 94% of them present only once. The receptor's source is an adult who received the AZD1222 COVID-19 vaccine. The material sequenced was peripheral blood, taken 28 days after the second AZD1222 dose. The V and J genes are TRBV4-1 and TRBJ1-1, with D unclear. In DNA form, the CDR3 reads TGCGCCAGCAGCCAAGATTTGGGAAACATAGGCACTGAAGCTTTCTTT. Translating it yields CASSQDLGNIGTEAFF.